Below are 3 T cell receptor beta chains sequenced from a single sample in a study of shared clonotypes between healthy human individuals. Terminally differentiated effector memory CD45RA+ cells were excluded from the naive CD8 cells, which were CD45RO-negative and positively selected for CCR7. TCRdb's copy holds only in-frame clones and misses some; the assay was immunoSEQ multiplex PCR. The sample includes 2 million to 2.5 million clones, about 94% of them seen just once. The source material was naive CD8+ T cells sorted from blood. These receptor sequences come from a man in his late teens or twenties in good health.

The V call is TRBV29-1, the J call TRBJ2-7; 7 positions agree with TRBD1. Per germline, CDR1 SQVTM and CDR2 ANQGSEA. This CDR3 has 12 residues. The trim removed 7 bases at V and 5 bases at J, leaving 8 bases unmatched. CDR3 sequence reads: CSAWGQGDEQYF. For the CDR3, the DNA is TGCAGCGCCTGGGGGCAGGGGGACGAGCAGTACTTC.

The chain joins TRBV11-2 to TRBJ2-5; 9 bases agree with TRBD2. CDR1 and CDR2 (germline): SGHAT, FQNNGV. The CDR3 runs 16 residues. Trimming at V came to 3 bases and at J to 1 base, leaving 6 bases not matched to a gene. CDR3 in DNA: TGTGCCAGCAGCTTGTTAGCGGGGGCGGTCCAAGAGACCCAGTACTTC. It is translated as CASSLLAGAVQETQYF.

The rearrangement links TRBV4-1 to TRBJ2-1, with D maybe TRBD2 (5 bases). V lost 4 bases and J lost 0, with 10 bases in between. Per the germline V gene, CDR1 is MGHRA and CDR2 is YSYEKL. This CDR3 region has 15 residues. This chain's CDR3 is CASSLRLHSYNEQFF. The CDR3 nucleotides read TGCGCCAGCAGCCTCCGACTACACTCCTACAATGAGCAGTTCTTC.